The rows below give T cell receptor beta chains drawn from one sample of a study of OX40 agonist ivuxolimab in advanced cancers. Libraries were prepared by immunoSEQ multiplex PCR; TCRdb keeps only in-frame clonotypes and omits some of them. The table includes about 69,000 clones, 60% to 85% detected once. Sequencing was performed on CD4+ or CD8+ T cells sorted from blood, taken in a trial of the OX40 agonist ivuxolimab. The receptors derive from an adult with an advanced solid tumor such as melanoma, head and neck, liver or kidney cancer. Both conserved end residues are part of each CDR3. A D gene is named only where the DNA matches it firmly. The listing skips clone size in some rows; elsewhere it reads once, few, many or a size class.

D gene	J gene	clone size	V gene	CDR3 DNA	CDR3 protein
NA	TRBJ2-7	NA	TRBV11-3	TGTGCCAGCAGCTTAGACGGGTACGAGCAGTACTTC	CASSLDGYEQYF
NA	TRBJ1-1	NA	TRBV11-2	TGTGCCAGCAGCTCCGATACAGGGGAAGCTTTCTTT	CASSSDTGEAFF
TRBD1	TRBJ2-5	once	TRBV27	TGTGCCAGCAGTTCCCTTAACAGGGGTGGCGAGACCCAGTACTTC	CASSSLNRGGETQYF
TRBD2	TRBJ2-1	NA	TRBV27	TGTGCCAGCAGCTTAAGGGCTAGCGGGAGTTACAATGAGCAGTTCTTC	CASSLRASGSYNEQFF
TRBD1	TRBJ1-1	NA	TRBV5-1	TGCGCCAGCAGGCCAGGGGGCAAGGACACTGAAGCTTTCTTT	CASRPGGKDTEAFF
TRBD1	TRBJ1-6	NA	TRBV19	TGTGCCTCCGGGACAGGCGATTCACCCCTCCACTTT	CASGTGDSPLHF
TRBD2	TRBJ2-5	NA	TRBV2	TGTGCCAGCTCTTCCCCCGGTGGCGGGAGATCGGAGGAGACCCAGTACTTC	CASSSPGGGRSEETQYF
TRBD1	TRBJ1-2	few	TRBV5-5	TGTGCCAGCAGCACCCACACACAGGGGGCGAGTGGCTACACCTTC	CASSTHTQGASGYTF
NA	TRBJ2-1	NA	TRBV7-2	TGTGCCAGCAGCTTAAGTCCATTAGCGGCCAATGAGCAGTTCTTC	CASSLSPLAANEQFF
NA	TRBJ1-2	NA	TRBV28	TGTGCCAGCAGCCTTCCGAGCAGTAACTATGGCTACACCTTC	CASSLPSSNYGYTF
NA	TRBJ1-3	NA	TRBV18	TGTGCCAGCTCAGGCTTGGCAGGCCAGACCTCTGGAAACACCATATATTTT	CASSGLAGQTSGNTIYF
NA	TRBJ1-2	few	TRBV28	TGTGCCAGCAGTTTAAATCGTGGCTACACCTTC	CASSLNRGYTF
NA	TRBJ2-5	NA	TRBV5-1	TGCGCCAGCAGCTTGGCCTCAGGGAGTCGGGGCCAAGAGACCCAGTACTTC	CASSLASGSRGQETQYF
NA	TRBJ2-3	NA	TRBV5-1	TGCGCCAGCAGCCCGGCGGTTACAGATACGCAGTATTTT	CASSPAVTDTQYF
NA	TRBJ2-1	few	TRBV18	TGTGCCAGCTCACCAGGGCCCCCCACGACCCAGTTCTTC	CASSPGPPTTQFF
TRBD1	TRBJ1-5	NA	TRBV15	TGTGCCACCAGCCCAATTTCACAGGGGAGTCAGCCCCAGCATTTT	CATSPISQGSQPQHF
NA	TRBJ2-1	NA	TRBV7-2	TGTGCCAGCAGCTTAGACGTAGCGGACTACAATGAGCAGTTCTTC	CASSLDVADYNEQFF
NA	TRBJ1-1	NA	TRBV29-1	TGCAGCGTTGTACACACGAACACTGAAGCTTTCTTT	CSVVHTNTEAFF
NA	TRBJ1-4	NA	TRBV28	TGTGCCAGCCTATCAGCTGAAAAACTGTTTTTT	CASLSAEKLFF
NA	TRBJ2-5	NA	TRBV13	TGTGCCAGCAGCGGGGAGACCCAGTACTTC	CASSGETQYF
NA	TRBJ1-1	NA	TRBV12-2	TGTGCAAGTTCCGACGGAGGTGAAGCTTTCTTT	CASSDGGEAFF
NA	TRBJ2-5	NA	TRBV5-1	TGCGCCAGCAGCTTGGGGCGGGCCGAAGAGACCCAGTACTTC	CASSLGRAEETQYF
TRBD1	TRBJ2-1	many	TRBV6-5	TGTGCCAGCCGGGACAGGGAGAAAAATGAGCAGTTCTTC	CASRDREKNEQFF
NA	TRBJ2-1	few	TRBV7-9	TGTGCCAGCGGTAAGGTGGAGGGGAATGAGCAGTTCTTC	CASGKVEGNEQFF
TRBD2	TRBJ2-5	NA	TRBV7-9	TGTGCCAGCAGCTTTCTAGCGGGCCTCCAAGAGGCCCAGTACTTC	CASSFLAGLQEAQYF
NA	TRBJ2-7	once	TRBV5-1	TGCGCCAGCAGCTGGGGGGACAGCGCCTCCTACGAGCAGTACTTC	CASSWGDSASYEQYF
NA	TRBJ1-1	NA	TRBV7-8	TGTGCCAGCAGCTTTAGGGGAGGGACTGAAGCTTTCTTT	CASSFRGGTEAFF